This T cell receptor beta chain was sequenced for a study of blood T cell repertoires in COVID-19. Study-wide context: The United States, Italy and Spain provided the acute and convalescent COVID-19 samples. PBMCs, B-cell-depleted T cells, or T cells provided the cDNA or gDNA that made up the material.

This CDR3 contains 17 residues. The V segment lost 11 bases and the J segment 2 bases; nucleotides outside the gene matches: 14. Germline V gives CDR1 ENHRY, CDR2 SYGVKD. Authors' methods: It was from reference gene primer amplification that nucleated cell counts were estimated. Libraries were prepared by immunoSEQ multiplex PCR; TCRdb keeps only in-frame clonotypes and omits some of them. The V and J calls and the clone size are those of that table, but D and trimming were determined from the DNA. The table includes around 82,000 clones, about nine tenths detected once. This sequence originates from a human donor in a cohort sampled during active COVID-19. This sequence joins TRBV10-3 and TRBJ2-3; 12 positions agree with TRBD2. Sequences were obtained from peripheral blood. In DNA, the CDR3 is TGTGCCTTTTCGTGGCCTAGCGGGGGGGAAAACACAGATACGCAGTATTTT. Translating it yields CAFSWPSGGENTDTQYF.